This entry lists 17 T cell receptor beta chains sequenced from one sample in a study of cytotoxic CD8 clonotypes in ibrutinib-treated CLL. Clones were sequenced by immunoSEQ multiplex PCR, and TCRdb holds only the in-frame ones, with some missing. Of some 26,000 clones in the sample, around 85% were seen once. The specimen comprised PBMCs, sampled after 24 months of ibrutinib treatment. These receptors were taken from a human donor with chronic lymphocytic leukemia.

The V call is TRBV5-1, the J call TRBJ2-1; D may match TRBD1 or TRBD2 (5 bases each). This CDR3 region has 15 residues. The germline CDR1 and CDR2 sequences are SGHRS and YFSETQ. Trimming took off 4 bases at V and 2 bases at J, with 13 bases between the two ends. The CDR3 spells CASSLARDPYNEQFF. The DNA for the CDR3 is TGCGCCAGCAGCCTGGCTCGGGACCCCTACAATGAGCAGTTCTTC.

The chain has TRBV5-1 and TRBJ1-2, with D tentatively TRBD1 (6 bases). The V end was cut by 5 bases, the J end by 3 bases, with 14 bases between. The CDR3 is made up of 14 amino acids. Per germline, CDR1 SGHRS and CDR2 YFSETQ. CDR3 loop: CASRQLQGDYGYTF. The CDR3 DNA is TGCGCCAGCAGGCAACTACAGGGCGACTATGGCTACACCTTC. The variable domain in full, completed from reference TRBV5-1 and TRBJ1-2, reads KAGVTQTPRYLIKTRGQQVTLSCSPISGHRSVSWYQQTPGQGLQFLFEYFSETQRNKGNFPGRFSGRQFSNSRSEMNVSTLELGDSALYLCASRQLQGDYGYTFGSGTRLTVV.

The chain's CDR3 is CASSQEPGRRTEAFF. The CDR3 DNA is TGTGCCAGCAGCCAAGAGCCAGGGCGAAGGACTGAAGCTTTCTTT. V gene TRBV4-2 combines with J gene TRBJ1-1; tentatively, D is TRBD1 (5 bases). This CDR3 has 15 amino acids. In germline, CDR1 is LGHNA, CDR2 YNFKEQ. The V end lost 0 bases, the J end lost 5 bases, and 13 bases lay between the germline ends.

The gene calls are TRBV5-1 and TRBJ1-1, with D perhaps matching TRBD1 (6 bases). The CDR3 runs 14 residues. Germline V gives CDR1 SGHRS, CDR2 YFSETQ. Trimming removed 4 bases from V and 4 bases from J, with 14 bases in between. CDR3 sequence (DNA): TGCGCCAGCAGCCCCCAAACAGGGACCACTGAAGCTTTCTTT. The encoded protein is CASSPQTGTTEAFF.

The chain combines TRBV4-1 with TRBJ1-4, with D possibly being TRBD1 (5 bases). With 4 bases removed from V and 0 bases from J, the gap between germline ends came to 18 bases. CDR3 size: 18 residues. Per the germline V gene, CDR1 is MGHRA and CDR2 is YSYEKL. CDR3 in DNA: TGCGCCAGCAGCCGCTTTCCGATGGCAGGGCCAACTAATGAAAAACTGTTTTTT. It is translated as CASSRFPMAGPTNEKLFF.

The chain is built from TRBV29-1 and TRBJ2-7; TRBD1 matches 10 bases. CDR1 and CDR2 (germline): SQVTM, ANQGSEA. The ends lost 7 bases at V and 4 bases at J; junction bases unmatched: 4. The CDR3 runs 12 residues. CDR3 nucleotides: TGCAGCGCTTCGGGACAGGGGTACGAGCAGTACTTC. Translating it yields CSASGQGYEQYF.

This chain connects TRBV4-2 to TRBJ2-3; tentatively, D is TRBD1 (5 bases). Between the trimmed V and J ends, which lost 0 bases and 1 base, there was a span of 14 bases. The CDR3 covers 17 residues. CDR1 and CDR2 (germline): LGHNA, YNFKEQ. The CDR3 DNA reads TGTGCCAGCAGCCAAGATATAGGGGCAGTTGGCACAGATACGCAGTATTTT. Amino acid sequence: CASSQDIGAVGTDTQYF.

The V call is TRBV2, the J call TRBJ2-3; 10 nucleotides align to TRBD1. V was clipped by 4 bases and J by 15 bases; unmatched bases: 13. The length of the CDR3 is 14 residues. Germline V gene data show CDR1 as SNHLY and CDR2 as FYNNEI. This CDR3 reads CASSGRSTGGALYF. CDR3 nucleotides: TGTGCCAGCAGTGGGAGATCGACAGGGGGCGCGTTATATTTT. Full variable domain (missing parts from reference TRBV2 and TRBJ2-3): EPEVTQTPSHQVTQMGQEVILRCVPISNHLYFYWYRQILGQKVEFLVSFYNNEISEKSEIFDDQFSVERPDGSNFTLKIRSTKLEDSAMYFCASSGRSTGGALYFGPGTRLTVL.

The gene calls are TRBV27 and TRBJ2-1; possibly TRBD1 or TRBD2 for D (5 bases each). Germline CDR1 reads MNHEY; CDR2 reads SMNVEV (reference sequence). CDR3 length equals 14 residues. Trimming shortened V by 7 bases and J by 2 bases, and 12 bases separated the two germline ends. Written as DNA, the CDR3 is TGTGCCAGCACCCACGGGGCAACCTACAATGAGCAGTTCTTC. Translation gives CASTHGATYNEQFF.

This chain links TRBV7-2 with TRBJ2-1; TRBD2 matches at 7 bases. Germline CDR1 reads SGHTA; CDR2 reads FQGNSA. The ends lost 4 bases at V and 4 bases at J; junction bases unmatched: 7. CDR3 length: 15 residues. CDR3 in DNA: TGTGCCAGCAGCTCTCGGGGGGTCCTTTACAATGAGCAGTTCTTC. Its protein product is CASSSRGVLYNEQFF.

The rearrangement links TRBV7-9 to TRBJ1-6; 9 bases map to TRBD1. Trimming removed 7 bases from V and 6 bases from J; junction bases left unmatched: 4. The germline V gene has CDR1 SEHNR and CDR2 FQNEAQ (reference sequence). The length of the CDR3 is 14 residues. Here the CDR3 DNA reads TGTGCCAGCAACCGACAGGGGGTTAATTCACCCCTCCACTTT. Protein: CASNRQGVNSPLHF.

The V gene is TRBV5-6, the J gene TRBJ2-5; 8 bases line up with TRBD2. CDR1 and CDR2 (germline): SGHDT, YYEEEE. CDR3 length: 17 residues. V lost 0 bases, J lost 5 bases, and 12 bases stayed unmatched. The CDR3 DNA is TGTGCCAGCAGCTTGGAGCGGGGGCGTGGTGGATGGGAGACCCAGTACTTC. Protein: CASSLERGRGGWETQYF.

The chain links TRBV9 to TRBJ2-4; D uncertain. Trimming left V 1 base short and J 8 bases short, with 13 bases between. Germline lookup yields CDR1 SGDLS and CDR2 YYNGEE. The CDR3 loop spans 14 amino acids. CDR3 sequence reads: CASSVFPDVDIQYF. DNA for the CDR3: TGTGCCAGCAGCGTATTTCCCGACGTTGACATTCAGTACTTC.

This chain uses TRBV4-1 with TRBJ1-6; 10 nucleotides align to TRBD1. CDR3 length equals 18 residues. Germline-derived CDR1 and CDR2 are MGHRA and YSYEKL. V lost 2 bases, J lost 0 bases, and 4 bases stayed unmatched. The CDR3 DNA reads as TGCGCCAGCAGCCAATGGACAGGGGGGAGCTCCTATAATTCACCCCTCCACTTT. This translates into CASSQWTGGSSYNSPLHF.

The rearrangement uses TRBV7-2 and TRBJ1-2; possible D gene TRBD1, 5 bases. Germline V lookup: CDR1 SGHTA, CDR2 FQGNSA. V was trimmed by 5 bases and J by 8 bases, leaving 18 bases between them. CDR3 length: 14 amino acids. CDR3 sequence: CASSPGGVGQGYTF. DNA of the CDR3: TGTGCCAGCAGCCCGGGGGGGGTAGGTCAGGGCTACACCTTC.

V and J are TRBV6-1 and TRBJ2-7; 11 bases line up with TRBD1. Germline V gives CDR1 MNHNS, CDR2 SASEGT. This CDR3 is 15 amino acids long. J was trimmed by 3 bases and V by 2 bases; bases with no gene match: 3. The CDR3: CASSESGTGGYEQYF. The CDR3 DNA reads TGTGCCAGCAGTGAAAGCGGGACAGGGGGCTACGAGCAGTACTTC.

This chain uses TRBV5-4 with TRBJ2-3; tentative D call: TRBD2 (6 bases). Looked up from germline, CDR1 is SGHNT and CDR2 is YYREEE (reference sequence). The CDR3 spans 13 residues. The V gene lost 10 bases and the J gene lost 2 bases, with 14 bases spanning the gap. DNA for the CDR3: TGTGCCGGGAGGTGGGGGGTCACAGATACGCAGTATTTT. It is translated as CAGRWGVTDTQYF.